This T cell receptor (beta chain) was captured in a study of tumor-infiltrating lymphocytes in primary liver carcinoma. Study findings and constraints: Only about 8-25% of top clones showed up in all five tumor regions. Tumor samples exhibited a significantly greater top-250-clone fraction than blood samples (p = 0.039).

Details on this clonotype: The antigen is not known.

From around 520 ng of total RNA, TCR beta-specific cDNA was reverse-transcribed using a constant-region primer. Three nested multiplex PCR rounds of slightly modified ARM-PCR generated TCR beta libraries. Two initial PCR rounds of about 9 cycles each paired TRBV1-TRBV30 forward primers with a C-beta reverse primer. TCRdb reprocessed the multiplex PCR reads with MiXCR, giving one entry per CDR3 protein. The sample lists 100,000 to 150,000 distinct CDR3 sequences; 55% to 65% were seen once. From about 19-30 mg of unsorted bulk tissue, DNA and RNA were co-extracted together. The authors sampled five separate regions per tumor. Trimming cost V 4 bases and J 10 bases; bases outside gene matches: 11. Germline loops: CDR1 LGHNA, CDR2 YNFKEQ. The CDR3 loop spans 14 amino acids.

This TCR was recovered from a woman aged 55-70 years with primary liver carcinoma and hepatitis B virus infection. The sequencing sample was made of liver tumor tissue from sampling region 1. Subset indicated: tumor region T1, superior pole. This chain links TRBV4-2 with TRBJ2-7; 9 nucleotides line up with TRBD1. The DNA of the CDR3 is TGTGCCAGCAGCCTAGATCCTACAGGGGGCTACCAGTACTTC. This gives the protein CASSLDPTGGYQYF.